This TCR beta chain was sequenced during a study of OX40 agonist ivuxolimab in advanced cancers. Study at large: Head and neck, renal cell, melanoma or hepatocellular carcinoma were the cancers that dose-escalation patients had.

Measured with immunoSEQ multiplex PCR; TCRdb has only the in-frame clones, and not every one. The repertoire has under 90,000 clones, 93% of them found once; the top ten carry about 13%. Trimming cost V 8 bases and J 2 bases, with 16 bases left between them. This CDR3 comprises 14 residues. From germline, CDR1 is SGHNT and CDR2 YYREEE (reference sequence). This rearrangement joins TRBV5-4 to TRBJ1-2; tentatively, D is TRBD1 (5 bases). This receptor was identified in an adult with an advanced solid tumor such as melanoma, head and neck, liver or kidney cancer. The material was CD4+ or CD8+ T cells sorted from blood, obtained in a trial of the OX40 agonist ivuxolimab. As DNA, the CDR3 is TGTGCCAGTGTTATCAGGGATTCCAACTATGGCTACACCTTC. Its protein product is CASVIRDSNYGYTF.